These 27 T cell receptor beta chains came from one sample sequenced in a study of CD8+ T cells in alopecia areata. cDNA prepared by RNA extraction and subsequent reverse transcription served as the template for sequencing. Clones were sequenced by immunoSEQ multiplex PCR, and TCRdb holds only the in-frame ones, with some missing. Among around 210,000 clones listed, 64% were seen once. Documented treatment: oral pan-JAK inhibitor, 5-10 mg twice daily. The specimen comprised CD4+ T cells sorted from blood, sampled at week 4, from a patient treated with tofacitinib. These receptors originate from a human donor with alopecia areata.

This clone appeared a single time. The V gene is TRBV30, the J gene TRBJ1-6; possibly TRBD1 for D (5 bases). Germline CDR1 is GTSNPN and CDR2 is SVGIG (reference sequence). The V gene lost 4 bases and the J gene lost 8 bases, with 12 bases spanning the gap. The CDR3 has 13 amino acids. In nucleotides, the CDR3 is TGTGCCTGGAACGGACAAGAGGATTCACCCCTCCACTTT. This gives the protein CAWNGQEDSPLHF.

The chain joins TRBV30 to TRBJ2-1; 9 nucleotides match TRBD2. Germline trimming cut 2 bases from V and 14 bases from J; bases unmatched to any gene: 7. CDR1 and CDR2 (germline): GTSNPN, SVGIG (reference sequence). This CDR3 region has 12 residues. CDR3: CAWSPGGGAEFF. The CDR3 coding sequence is TGTGCCTGGAGTCCCGGCGGGGGGGCCGAGTTCTTC. The full variable domain, rest sourced from reference TRBV30 and TRBJ2-1, is SQTIHQWPATLVQPVGSPLSLECTVEGTSNPNLYWYRQAAGRGLQLLFYSVGIGQISSEVPQNLSASRPQDRQFILSSKKLLLSDSGFYLCAWSPGGGAEFFGPGTRLTVL.

The chain has TRBV10-2 and TRBJ2-7, with 10 bases identical to TRBD1. CDR3 length: 14 amino acids. Losses at the gene ends were 8 bases for V and 4 bases for J; bases not matched to a gene: 8. Germline CDR1 WSHSY, CDR2 SAAADI. CDR3 DNA: TGCGCCAGCCTTGACAGGGGGCGAGTGTACGAGCAGTACTTC. Protein: CASLDRGRVYEQYF.

The chain joins TRBV5-1 to TRBJ1-1; D is perhaps TRBD1 (6 bases). Germline CDR1 SGHRS, CDR2 YFSETQ. The V and J ends lost 6 bases and 6 bases respectively, with 24 bases between them. The CDR3 totals 16 residues. The DNA of the CDR3 is TGCGCCAGCACCAAGGGGGGGACCGAACCGGTCGCTGAAGCTTTCTTT. Translating it yields CASTKGGTEPVAEAFF.

This clone was seen more than once but under ten times. This chain links TRBV5-4 with TRBJ2-1; the D gene is possibly TRBD1 (5 bases). Germline CDR1 is SGHNT and CDR2 is YYREEE (reference sequence). The V end was cut by 5 bases, the J end by 4 bases, with 16 bases between. CDR3 length equals 15 residues. The CDR3 region has the DNA TGTGCCAGCAGTTCAGGGAACCTGATGTACAATGAGCAGTTCTTC. Translated: CASSSGNLMYNEQFF.

This clone was detected a few times. The chain uses TRBV29-1 and TRBJ1-4, with D unresolved. The V gene's germline CDR1 is SQVTM and CDR2 ANQGSEA. V was shortened by 7 bases and J by 0 bases, with 12 bases between the two germline ends. CDR3 size: 14 residues. The DNA for the CDR3 is TGCAGCGCATCCCAAGTTGCAACTAATGAAAAACTGTTTTTT. As protein: CSASQVATNEKLFF.

The chain carries TRBV2 and TRBJ2-7; D gene ambiguous. Trimming removed 7 bases at V and 0 bases at J, with 7 bases between. CDR1 is SNHLY, CDR2 FYNNEI, per germline. The CDR3 covers 12 residues. The chain's CDR3 is CASKPDSYEQYF. The DNA for the CDR3 is TGTGCCAGCAAGCCGGACTCCTACGAGCAGTACTTC.

Here the CDR3 reads CASRRQVGYTF. DNA for the CDR3: TGTGCCAGCCGGAGACAGGTTGGCTACACCTTC. V usage is TRBV2 and J usage is TRBJ1-2, with D possibly being TRBD1 (6 bases). Trimming removed 8 bases at V and 7 bases at J, with 11 bases between. The CDR3 length is 11 residues. Germline lookup yields CDR1 SNHLY and CDR2 FYNNEI.

This chain joins TRBV9 and TRBJ2-5, with D unresolved. Germline V gene sequence: CDR1 SGDLS, CDR2 YYNGEE. This CDR3 region has 15 residues. Trimming pared 4 bases from V and 4 bases from J, leaving 17 bases between. The CDR3 DNA reads TGTGCCAGCAGCCCACTCGGAATCAAAGGAGAGACCCAGTACTTC. This encodes CASSPLGIKGETQYF.

The genes are TRBV30 and TRBJ2-6; the D is unclear. Looked up from germline, CDR1 is GTSNPN and CDR2 is SVGIG (reference sequence). With 0 bases removed from V and 6 bases from J, the gap between germline ends came to 6 bases. The CDR3 length is 13 residues. The CDR3 DNA sequence: TGTGCCTGGAGTGTGATGATGGCCAACGTCCTGACTTTC. Its translation is CAWSVMMANVLTF.

The genes are TRBV4-3 and TRBJ2-1; 11 nucleotides line up with TRBD1. After removal of 5 bases from V and 5 bases from J, the junction contained 5 bases not matched to a gene. CDR1 is LGHNA and CDR2 is YSLEER in the germline V gene. The CDR3 extends over 15 amino acids. The CDR3 DNA reads TGCGCCAGCAGCACCCGGGACAGGGGGAACAATGAGCAGTTCTTC. Residues: CASSTRDRGNNEQFF.

This clone appeared a few times. The CDR3 region has the DNA TGCGCCAGCAGTGGCCGCGGCAGGGGGCAACTGAATCAGCCCCAGCATTTT. Encoded protein: CASSGRGRGQLNQPQHF. The rearrangement links TRBV23-1 to TRBJ1-5; 8 bases match TRBD1. TRBV23-1 is reported as an ORF; its role is uncertain. V dropped 5 bases and J dropped 4; count of bases not matched to a gene: 13. The CDR3 runs to 17 residues.

This clone was recorded a few times. CDR3 in amino acids: CASSPTGQATNYGYTF. CDR3 bases: TGTGCCAGCAGCCCAACCGGACAGGCCACTAACTATGGCTACACCTTC. This sequence joins TRBV7-2 and TRBJ1-2; TRBD1 matches at 7 bases. V gave up 5 bases and J gave up 0 bases; unmatched junction bases: 9. CDR3 length equals 16 residues. Germline-derived CDR1 and CDR2 are SGHTA and FQGNSA.

The V and J genes are TRBV25-1 and TRBJ2-5; TRBD1 or TRBD2 may be the D gene (5 bases each). CDR1 and CDR2 from the germline V gene are MGHDK and SYGVNS. V was trimmed by 2 bases and J by 1 base, leaving 11 bases between them. This CDR3 region has 15 residues. The CDR3 DNA is TGTGCCAGCAGTGAACAAGGGACCGTCCAAGAGACCCAGTACTTC. Protein product: CASSEQGTVQETQYF.

CDR3 sequence: CSAMSWYEQYF. The DNA of the CDR3 is TGCAGTGCTATGAGCTGGTACGAGCAGTACTTC. This rearrangement joins TRBV20-1 to TRBJ2-7, with D uncertain. V was shortened by 4 bases and J by 4 bases, with 8 bases between the two germline ends. This CDR3 is built from 11 residues. Germline V lookup: CDR1 DFQATT, CDR2 SNEGSKA (reference sequence).

The chain couples TRBV6-6 to TRBJ2-2; the D gene is possibly TRBD2 (7 bases). Trimming took off 8 bases at V and 4 bases at J, with 14 bases between the two ends. The germline gives CDR1 MNHNY, CDR2 SVGAGI (reference sequence). The CDR3 contains 14 residues. The CDR3 DNA follows: TGTGCCAGCCTCCGCGCGGGGGCCACCGGGGAGCTGTTTTTT. It codes for CASLRAGATGELFF.

The chain carries TRBV7-2 and TRBJ2-2, with D unclear. The V end was cut by 2 bases, the J end by 7 bases, with 2 bases between. The CDR3 covers 11 residues. CDR1 SGHTA and CDR2 FQGNSA come from the germline V gene. The CDR3 sequence: CASSLFGELFF. The CDR3 DNA reads TGTGCCAGCAGCTTATTCGGGGAGCTGTTTTTT.

Only a few counts were recorded for this clone. This chain links TRBV5-1 with TRBJ1-6, with D hard to call. CDR3 length: 13 residues. Germline lookup yields CDR1 SGHRS and CDR2 YFSETQ. V lost 0 bases, J lost 7 bases, and 5 bases lay in between. CDR3 sequence: CASSLVQNSPLHF. In DNA, the CDR3 is TGCGCCAGCAGCTTGGTCCAGAATTCACCCCTCCACTTT. Full variable domain (rest looked up from reference TRBV5-1 and TRBJ1-6): KAGVTQTPRYLIKTRGQQVTLSCSPISGHRSVSWYQQTPGQGLQFLFEYFSETQRNKGNFPGRFSGRQFSNSRSEMNVSTLELGDSALYLCASSLVQNSPLHFGNGTRLTVT.

The CDR3 loop is CASSQVGQGYYTF. The CDR3 DNA follows: TGTGCCAGCAGCCAGGTGGGACAGGGATACTACACCTTC. This chain joins TRBV7-9 and TRBJ1-2, with 9 bases identical to TRBD1. From germline, CDR1 is SEHNR and CDR2 FQNEAQ (reference sequence). The CDR3 is 13 amino acids. Germline trimming cut 5 bases from V and 10 bases from J; bases unmatched to any gene: 8. Filled out from reference TRBV7-9 and TRBJ1-2, the complete variable domain reads DTGVSQNPRHKITKRGQNVTFRCDPISEHNRLYWYRQTLGQGPEFLTYFQNEAQLEKSRLLSDRFSAERPKGSFSTLEIQRTEQGDSAMYLCASSQVGQGYYTFGSGTRLTVV.

This clone was observed a handful of times. The rearrangement uses TRBV29-1 and TRBJ2-7; TRBD1 is a possible D gene (6 bases). This CDR3 spans 13 amino acids. From germline, CDR1 is SQVTM and CDR2 ANQGSEA. The V gene lost 3 bases and the J gene lost 8 bases, with 17 bases spanning the gap. CDR3 amino acids: CSVDGFGWGQQYF. The CDR3 coding sequence is TGCAGCGTTGATGGGTTCGGTTGGGGGCAGCAGTACTTC.

CDR3 amino acids: CASKLGMGDVEQYF. The CDR3 nucleotides are TGTGCCAGCAAACTCGGGATGGGGGACGTAGAGCAGTACTTC. The chain is built from TRBV2 and TRBJ2-7; possibly TRBD1 or TRBD2 for D (5 bases each). Germline V gives CDR1 SNHLY, CDR2 FYNNEI. The V end was cut by 7 bases, the J end by 7 bases, with 20 bases between. The CDR3 length is 14 residues.

In this sample, this clone turned up a few times. CDR3 residues: CASSLGVQQFF. The CDR3 coding sequence is TGTGCCAGCAGCTTAGGGGTTCAGCAGTTCTTC. The chain carries TRBV7-9 and TRBJ2-1; D gene unclear. This CDR3 region has 11 residues. V was clipped by 1 base and J by 11 bases, with 6 bases between them. Germline-derived CDR1 and CDR2 are SEHNR and FQNEAQ (reference sequence). The variable domain in full, completed from reference TRBV7-9 and TRBJ2-1, reads DTGVSQNPRHKITKRGQNVTFRCDPISEHNRLYWYRQTLGQGPEFLTYFQNEAQLEKSRLLSDRFSAERPKGSFSTLEIQRTEQGDSAMYLCASSLGVQQFFGPGTRLTVL.

The chain carries TRBV9 and TRBJ2-6; 8 bases fit TRBD2. The V gene end was trimmed by 0 bases and the J gene end by 4 bases; junction bases not matched to a gene: 12. This CDR3 contains 19 residues. CDR1 and CDR2 from the germline V gene are SGDLS and YYNGEE. This CDR3 reads CASSVGLAGRRGGANVLTF. CDR3 DNA sequence: TGTGCCAGCAGCGTAGGTCTAGCGGGTCGCCGGGGCGGGGCCAACGTCCTGACTTTC.

This clone showed up just once. This chain uses TRBV30 with TRBJ1-2; D gene ambiguous. V shed 1 base and J shed 4 bases, with 7 bases lying between them. The CDR3 sequence is 12 residues long. The germline V gene encodes CDR1 GTSNPN and CDR2 SVGIG (reference sequence). Here the CDR3 DNA reads TGTGCCTGGAGTGGGCCAGGCTATGGCTACACCTTC. It yields the protein CAWSGPGYGYTF.

The rearrangement links TRBV6-1 to TRBJ1-1, with a weak D call TRBD1 (5 bases). Germline V lookup: CDR1 MNHNS, CDR2 SASEGT. The CDR3 has 13 residues. V was shortened by 1 base and J by 10 bases, with 13 bases between the two germline ends. The CDR3 is CASSEDQGRVAFF. Here the CDR3 DNA reads TGTGCCAGCAGTGAAGATCAGGGTAGGGTAGCTTTCTTT.

The chain uses TRBV6-6 and TRBJ1-5; D may be TRBD1 (6 bases). CDR1 is MNHNY and CDR2 is SVGAGI in the germline V gene (reference sequence). This CDR3 spans 16 amino acids. V was shortened by 2 bases and J by 5 bases, with 16 bases between the two germline ends. The CDR3 here is CASSYPEVRGHQPQHF. In DNA form, the CDR3 reads TGTGCCAGCAGTTACCCCGAGGTACGGGGGCATCAGCCCCAGCATTTT.

This chain uses TRBV19 with TRBJ1-5; D is unresolved. Trimming took off 3 bases at V and 0 bases at J, with 6 bases between the two ends. The CDR3 loop spans 14 amino acids. CDR1 and CDR2 from the germline V gene are LNHDA and SQIVND (reference sequence). The CDR3 loop reads CASSMSNSNQPQHF. CDR3 nucleotides: TGTGCCAGTAGTATGAGCAATAGCAATCAGCCCCAGCATTTT.